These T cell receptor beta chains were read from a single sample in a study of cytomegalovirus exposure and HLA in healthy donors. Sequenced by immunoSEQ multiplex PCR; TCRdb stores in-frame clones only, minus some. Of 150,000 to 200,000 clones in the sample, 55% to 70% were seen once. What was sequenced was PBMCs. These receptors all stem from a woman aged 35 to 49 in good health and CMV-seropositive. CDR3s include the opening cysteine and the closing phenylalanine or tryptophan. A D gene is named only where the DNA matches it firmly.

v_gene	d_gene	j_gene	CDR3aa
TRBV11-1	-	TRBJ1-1	CASSLAPGRVGTEAFF
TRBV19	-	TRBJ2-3	CASSPPGGTDTQYF
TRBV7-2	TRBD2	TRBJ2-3	CASSLVGGLAGSDTQYF
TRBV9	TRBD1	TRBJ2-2	CASSETGTGGELFF
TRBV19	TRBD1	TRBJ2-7	CASSIWGQGTYEQYF
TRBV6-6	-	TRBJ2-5	CASSYGGPLLVDQYF
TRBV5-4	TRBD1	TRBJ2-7	CASSSGGTGGFDEQYF
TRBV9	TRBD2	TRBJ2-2	CASGLAGGWTGELFF
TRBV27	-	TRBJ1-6	CASSLGPGSPLHF
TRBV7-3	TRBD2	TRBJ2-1	CASSLRTSGGRYNEQFF
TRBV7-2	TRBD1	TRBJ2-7	CASSQGTPGTGSEQYF
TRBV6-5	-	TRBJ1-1	CASSYPGRAGTEAFF
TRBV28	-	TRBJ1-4	CASSLSGSVGEKLFF
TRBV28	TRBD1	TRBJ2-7	CASSLDRVEQYF
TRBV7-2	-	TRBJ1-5	CASSLGPRGGRGNQPQHF
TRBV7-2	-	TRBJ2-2	CASSLFAGRGTGELFF
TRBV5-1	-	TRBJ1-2	CASSPGGSEGHGYTF
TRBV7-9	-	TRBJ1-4	CASSLGGKLFF
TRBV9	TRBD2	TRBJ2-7	CASSPRGRAGDEQYF
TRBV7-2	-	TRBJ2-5	CASSPPGVQETQYF
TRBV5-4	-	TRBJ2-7	CASSFRGTVHEQYF
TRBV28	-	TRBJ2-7	CASSPSYDSYEQYF
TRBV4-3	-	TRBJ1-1	CASSHGPDNTEAFF
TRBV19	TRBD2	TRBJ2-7	CASSIAGLAGHTYEQYF
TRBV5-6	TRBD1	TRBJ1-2	CASSLIDGQGRYGYTF
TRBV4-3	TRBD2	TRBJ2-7	CASSQEQRGGTPYEQYF
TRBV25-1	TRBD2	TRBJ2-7	CASSGFGLAGLEQYF
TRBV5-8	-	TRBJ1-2	CASSLHTNYGYTF
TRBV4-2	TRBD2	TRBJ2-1	CASSLTGTSGSNEQFF